The entry below gives a single TCR beta chain sequence along with its context. What antigen it recognizes has not been identified. The record has no base qualities; no much larger clone is one base away. The data were taken from a study of vaccination effects on CD4 cells after COVID-19 (dated by TCRdb to between 2021 and 2024). Background on the whole study: Each participant got two doses of an mRNA SARS-CoV-2 vaccine, either BNT162b2 or mRNA-1273. SARS-CoV-2 spike-specific CD4+ TCR repertoires from before and after mRNA vaccination were compared in COVID-19 convalescent patients and in infection-naive vaccine recipients. Altogether, roughly 10 COVID-19 convalescent patients and a few SARS-CoV-2-naive healthy vaccine recipients made up the full study. Cultures from other donors in the study were sequenced using the Oncomine TCR Beta short-read assay on an Illumina iSeq 100.

Including the terminal cysteine and phenylalanine, the CDR3 comprises 16 residues. Only the CDR3 portion is preserved as DNA: 48 bases, with reading frame beginning at the first base. Sequences SGHRS (CDR1) and YFSETQ (CDR2) are obtained from the germline V gene. The V and J ends are trimmed by 0 bases and 7 bases, leaving 17 bases between them. The ViraFEST assay stimulated PBMC with viral peptide pools and then used TCR sequencing to identify antigen-specific CD4+ T cell clonotypes by expansion. After less than eleven days of culture, CD4+ T cells were isolated with the EasySep CD4+ T cell isolation kit. The absence of prior SARS-CoV-2 infection in healthy vaccine recipients was confirmed by negative nucleocapsid antibodies before and after vaccination. Some 2 million PBMC per well were cultured with 9 to 10 ug/ml peptides in IMDM containing 5% human AB serum, approximately 9.9 IU/ml IL-2 and gentamicin. Half of the culture medium was replaced with fresh IL-2-containing medium on days 3 and 7. Unless noted otherwise, every peptide stimulation condition was grown in triplicate wells. PBMC were separated from whole blood using Ficoll-Paque Plus gradient centrifugation and were then either cryopreserved at -140C or used fresh. The overlapping peptide pools covered the spike proteins of SARS-CoV-2 and of the common cold coronaviruses HCoV-NL63, HCoV-OC43 and HCoV-229E. The QIAamp micro DNA kit was used to extract genomic DNA from the cultured CD4+ T cells.

Paper-wide results and their limitations: The study was limited by a small number of convalescent patients, and early post-infection timepoints were lacking. At late post-vaccination timepoints, both infection-induced and vaccine-induced clones showed marked clonal contraction, consistent with waning T cell responses. In healthy vaccine recipients, vaccine-induced clones were almost all SARS-CoV-2 mono-reactive, with only 1 of 255 being cross-reactive with common cold coronaviruses.

The library was made by the immunoSEQ multiplex PCR assay. TCR beta CDR3 sequencing was performed on DNA from the cultured, isolated CD4+ T cells. Processing in the source paper ran as follows. Non-productive TCR sequences were discarded, and reads were trimmed to the CDR3 region, with only CDR3s of 7 or more amino acids retained. Antigen-specific clonotypes were identified with the MANAFEST web app by comparing expansion in peptide wells against reference cultures. Positive clones required FDR<0.05 expansion versus reference and all other wells, odds ratio above 5, and frequency above 0.1% in two replicate wells. Cross-reactive clonotypes were defined as significantly expanded in SARS-CoV-2 spike wells and in at least one common cold coronavirus spike condition. CDR3 similarity was assessed by Levenshtein distance using the stringdist R package, and unrooted trees were constructed with ape in R 3.6.1. TCRdb took over this immuneACCESS table, retaining in-frame rearrangements with V and J assigned. Such tables are incomplete; in checked studies, under half of the missing clones stem from an unresolved V gene, and the remainder is unexplained. V, J and clone size derive from that table, while D and trimming were established from the DNA sequence. This sample holds some 68,000 clones; about 80% were observed only once. 12% of the sample comes from the top ten.

The V gene is TRBV5-1 and the J gene is TRBJ1-5, with a weak D call of TRBD1 (6 bases match). The origin of this receptor is a human donor who received a COVID-19 vaccine. The input for sequencing was CD4+ T cells from PBMCs cultured with SARS-CoV-2 spike peptides, taken before COVID-19 vaccination. Interpreted using the paper, the cell subset or site label stands for: SARS-CoV-2 spike overlapping peptide pool stimulation. Here the CDR3 is given as CASSLEVLGGGQPQHF. The nucleotides are TGCGCCAGCAGCTTGGAGGTTCTAGGGGGGGGCCAGCCCCAGCATTTT. With the rest looked up from the reference TRBV5-1 and TRBJ1-5 genes rather than sequenced, the full variable domain is KAGVTQTPRYLIKTRGQQVTLSCSPISGHRSVSWYQQTPGQGLQFLFEYFSETQRNKGNFPGRFSGRQFSNSRSEMNVSTLELGDSALYLCASSLEVLGGGQPQHFGDGTRLSIL.